The source of this T cell receptor (beta chain) is a study of shared clonotypes between healthy human individuals. Only a few counts were recorded for this clone. The authors ran the assay at deep level. Every subset's genomic DNA went evenly onto several immunoSEQ plates. Repertoires were generated with immunoSEQ multiplex PCR, while TCRdb's copy carries only in-frame clones and drops some. Of under 600,000 clones listed, roughly 72% are singletons. CDR3 length: 15 residues. V dropped 2 bases and J dropped 6 bases, with 16 bases sitting between them. CDR1 SGHDN and CDR2 FVKESK come from the germline V gene.

The material sequenced was PBMCs. The source of this sequence is a woman in her thirties or forties in good health. Some clones in this sample may be carry-over from other donors' samples. This chain uses TRBV14 with TRBJ1-2; D gene unclear. As DNA, the CDR3 is TGTGCCAGCAGCCAACACGACTCCTGGGTTGATGGCTACACCTTC. It codes for CASSQHDSWVDGYTF.